This is a list of T cell receptor beta chains from one sample in a study of T cells in tuberculosis. Profiling relied on immunoSEQ multiplex PCR, and the TCRdb table lists in-frame clones only, not all of them. The sample records more than 35,000 clones, over 90% being singletons. Material: PBMCs. These receptors were collected from a donor under 30 with latent tuberculosis or without tuberculosis infection. Each CDR3 is given with its conserved first and last residue. A D gene is named only where the DNA matches it firmly. Not all rows give a size; the values are once, few, many and, for expanded clones, a class.

J gene	D gene	V gene	clone size	CDR3 protein	CDR3 DNA
TRBJ1-6	.	TRBV6-1	.	CASRGSSYNSPLHF	TGTGCCAGCAGGGGGAGCTCCTATAATTCACCCCTCCACTTT
TRBJ2-2	TRBD2	TRBV9	.	CASSAGGQFTGELFF	TGTGCCAGCAGCGCGGGAGGGCAGTTCACCGGGGAGCTGTTTTTT
TRBJ2-1	TRBD2	TRBV9	.	CASSALTGTSGSSYNEQFF	TGTGCCAGCAGCGCTTTGACAGGGACTAGCGGGAGCTCCTACAATGAGCAGTTCTTC
TRBJ1-1	.	TRBV19	.	CASSRTLNTEAFF	TGTGCCAGTAGTCGGACTCTTAACACTGAAGCTTTCTTT
TRBJ2-7	.	TRBV27	.	CASSLSPGLPNYEQYF	TGTGCCAGCAGTTTATCCCCGGGACTGCCCAACTACGAGCAGTACTTC
TRBJ2-7	TRBD2	TRBV7-9	.	CASSLGLAGGVYEQYF	TGTGCCAGCAGCTTAGGCCTAGCGGGAGGTGTATACGAGCAGTACTTC
TRBJ1-1	.	TRBV18	.	CASSPSGGSLNEAFF	TGTGCCAGCTCACCCAGCGGAGGAAGCCTGAATGAAGCTTTCTTT
TRBJ1-2	.	TRBV11-2	.	CASSTPKKRNYGYTF	TGTGCCAGCAGCACCCCTAAGAAACGTAACTATGGCTACACCTTC
TRBJ2-7	TRBD1	TRBV27	.	CASSPGQGISYEQYF	TGTGCCAGCAGTCCGGGACAGGGAATCTCCTACGAGCAGTACTTC
TRBJ1-1	TRBD1	TRBV29-1	.	CSVVPGGSGNTEAFF	TGCAGCGTTGTTCCAGGGGGGTCTGGGAACACTGAAGCTTTCTTT
TRBJ1-2	TRBD1	TRBV10-3	.	CAISLQDRFGGGYTF	TGTGCCATCAGCCTACAGGACAGGTTTGGGGGAGGCTACACCTTC
TRBJ2-1	.	TRBV10-3	.	CAISEPTNEQFF	TGTGCCATCAGTGAGCCGACAAATGAGCAGTTCTTC
TRBJ1-1	.	TRBV5-6	.	CASSLYGDTEAFF	TGTGCCAGCAGCTTGTACGGAGACACTGAAGCTTTCTTT
TRBJ1-2	.	TRBV9	.	CASSVDARGFDGYTF	TGTGCCAGCAGCGTAGACGCCAGGGGCTTTGATGGCTACACCTTC
TRBJ1-1	.	TRBV18	.	CASSPSWGGMNTEAFF	TGTGCCAGCTCACCCTCTTGGGGGGGCATGAACACTGAAGCTTTCTTT
TRBJ1-6	TRBD1	TRBV19	.	CASSVKDRNSPLHF	TGTGCCAGTAGTGTCAAGGACAGGAATTCACCCCTCCACTTT
TRBJ1-5	.	TRBV6-1	.	CASITDRSNQPQHF	TGTGCCAGCATCACGGACAGAAGCAATCAGCCCCAGCATTTT
TRBJ2-5	.	TRBV29-1	.	CSVYRVGGETQYF	TGCAGCGTTTACAGGGTCGGTGGAGAGACCCAGTACTTC
TRBJ2-1	.	TRBV11-2	.	CASSLDLGAWQFF	TGTGCCAGCAGCTTAGATCTGGGGGCTTGGCAGTTCTTC
TRBJ2-7	.	TRBV30	.	CAFHDNAYEQYF	TGTGCCTTCCATGACAATGCCTACGAGCAGTACTTC
TRBJ1-2	.	TRBV6-5	.	CASSYNRDYGYTF	TGTGCCAGCAGTTATAACAGGGACTATGGCTACACCTTC
TRBJ2-5	TRBD2	TRBV7-2	.	CASSFRTSAPIGKETQYF	TGTGCCAGCAGCTTTAGGACTAGCGCCCCAATCGGGAAGGAGACCCAGTACTTC
TRBJ1-4	.	TRBV9	.	CASSVDGSEKLFF	TGTGCCAGCAGCGTCGACGGGAGTGAAAAACTGTTTTTT
TRBJ1-1	TRBD1	TRBV5-6	.	CASTGQGWQNTEAFF	TGTGCCAGCACCGGACAGGGGTGGCAAAACACTGAAGCTTTCTTT
TRBJ2-7	.	TRBV5-1	.	CASSVGVGGYEQYF	TGCGCCAGCAGCGTGGGGGTAGGGGGCTACGAGCAGTACTTC
TRBJ1-2	.	TRBV19	.	CASSMGLMRNYGYTF	TGTGCCAGTAGTATGGGACTCATGAGAAACTATGGCTACACCTTC
TRBJ2-6	TRBD1	TRBV5-1	.	CASRLSARRGPSGANVLTF	TGCGCCAGCAGATTATCGGCCCGCAGGGGGCCCTCTGGGGCCAACGTCCTGACTTTC
TRBJ2-7	TRBD2	TRBV5-1	.	CASSSRTSSAYEQYF	TGCGCCAGCAGCTCTCGGACTAGTAGCGCCTACGAGCAGTACTTC
TRBJ2-3	TRBD2	TRBV29-1	.	CSVERTSGSTDTQYF	TGCAGCGTTGAAAGGACTAGCGGGAGTACAGATACGCAGTATTTT
TRBJ1-5	TRBD1	TRBV29-1	.	CSVLDRGSDQPQHF	TGCAGCGTTTTGGACAGGGGAAGTGATCAGCCCCAGCATTTT
TRBJ2-7	TRBD1	TRBV25-1	.	CASSPGQGVGEQYF	TGTGCCAGCAGTCCGGGACAGGGGGTCGGCGAGCAGTACTTC
TRBJ2-5	TRBD2	TRBV19	.	CASSRLAGGRETQYF	TGTGCCAGTAGTAGACTAGCGGGGGGCAGAGAGACCCAGTACTTC
TRBJ1-5	.	TRBV5-5	.	CASSLAGLVSNQPQHF	TGTGCCAGCAGCTTGGCAGGGCTAGTCAGCAATCAGCCCCAGCATTTT
TRBJ2-3	.	TRBV30	once	CAWSLNLWAGNTNTQYF	TGTGCCTGGAGTCTAAACCTCTGGGCAGGGAATACGAATACGCAGTATTTT
TRBJ1-1	.	TRBV7-8	.	CASRPGGVFLSTEAFF	TGTGCCAGCAGACCCGGGGGGGTATTTCTGAGCACTGAAGCTTTCTTT
TRBJ1-2	.	TRBV10-3	.	CAISGTVYGYTF	TGTGCCATCAGTGGGACAGTCTATGGCTACACCTTC
TRBJ1-2	.	TRBV20-1	.	CRPRGGDGYTF	TGTCGCCCTAGGGGGGGCGATGGCTACACCTTC
TRBJ1-4	TRBD1	TRBV4-1	once	CASSHDSGTGANEKLFF	TGCGCCAGCAGCCATGACTCCGGGACAGGCGCCAATGAAAAACTGTTTTTT
TRBJ1-6	.	TRBV11-3	.	CASSLLTEVPRSSPLHF	TGTGCCAGCAGCCTATTGACAGAAGTCCCCCGTAGTTCACCCCTCCACTTT
TRBJ2-1	TRBD2	TRBV19	.	CASSTIPNVGQGLAGLGGNEQFF	TGTGCCAGTAGTACGATCCCCAATGTCGGACAAGGACTAGCGGGACTCGGGGGCAATGAGCAGTTCTTC
TRBJ2-7	TRBD1	TRBV5-6	once	CASSWDRDYEQYF	TGTGCCAGCAGCTGGGACAGGGACTACGAGCAGTACTTC
TRBJ2-7	TRBD1	TRBV10-3	.	CATRQGQGAGEQYF	TGTGCCACCCGACAGGGACAGGGGGCTGGCGAGCAGTACTTC
TRBJ1-2	.	TRBV6-5	.	CASSKTVINYGYTF	TGTGCCAGCAGTAAGACAGTCATTAACTATGGCTACACCTTC
TRBJ1-4	TRBD1	TRBV7-9	.	CASSSRPGQPSEKLFF	TGTGCCAGCAGCTCGAGACCGGGACAGCCAAGTGAAAAACTGTTTTTT
TRBJ1-5	.	TRBV6-1	.	CASGGDSNQPQHF	TGTGCGAGCGGCGGGGATAGCAATCAGCCCCAGCATTTT
TRBJ1-2	.	TRBV19	.	CASSQQGSYGYTF	TGTGCCAGTAGCCAACAGGGAAGCTATGGCTACACCTTC
TRBJ2-1	.	TRBV10-3	.	CAISRKGETEQFF	TGTGCCATCAGCCGAAAGGGGGAGACCGAGCAGTTCTTC
TRBJ1-5	TRBD1	TRBV6-1	.	CASSETGNQPQHF	TGTGCCAGCAGTGAGACAGGGAACCAGCCCCAGCATTTT
TRBJ1-2	TRBD1	TRBV6-4	.	CASSAPKQGAHGYTF	TGTGCCAGCAGTGCGCCAAAACAGGGGGCGCATGGCTACACCTTC
TRBJ1-1	.	TRBV7-3	.	CASSRSGHTEAFF	TGTGCCAGCAGCCGGTCTGGGCATACTGAAGCTTTCTTT
TRBJ1-1	TRBD1	TRBV18	once	CASQTGGTEAFF	TGTGCCAGCCAGACAGGGGGCACTGAAGCTTTCTTT
TRBJ1-1	TRBD1	TRBV25-1	.	CASSESTGTEAFF	TGTGCCAGCAGTGAGTCGACAGGGACTGAAGCTTTCTTT
TRBJ2-3	TRBD1	TRBV30	.	CAWGTGLDFDTQYF	TGTGCCTGGGGGACAGGCCTTGATTTCGATACGCAGTATTTT
TRBJ1-1	.	TRBV20-1	.	CSARPVTEAFF	TGCAGTGCTAGGCCAGTCACTGAAGCTTTCTTT
TRBJ2-7	.	TRBV19	.	CASSMGPSFAEQYF	TGTGCCAGTAGTATGGGGCCCTCGTTTGCCGAGCAGTACTTC
TRBJ2-7	TRBD2	TRBV19	.	CASRGRASYEQYF	TGTGCCAGTAGAGGGAGGGCCTCCTACGAGCAGTACTTC
TRBJ2-7	.	TRBV4-1	.	CASSQYGGSSYEQYF	TGCGCCAGCAGCCAATATGGGGGGAGCTCCTACGAGCAGTACTTC
TRBJ1-2	TRBD1	TRBV6-5	.	CASTRGGQGHGYTF	TGTGCCAGCACCCGGGGGGGACAGGGGCATGGCTACACCTTC
TRBJ1-2	.	TRBV18	.	CASSPGPPSNYGYTF	TGTGCCAGCTCACCGGGCCCTCCCTCTAACTATGGCTACACCTTC
TRBJ1-2	TRBD1	TRBV6-5	once	CASSYQTGGRGYTF	TGTGCCAGCAGTTACCAAACAGGGGGTAGGGGCTACACCTTC